This TCR beta chain is drawn from a study of CD8 T cells in Susac syndrome. RNA amounts of about 0.5 to 1 ug underwent reverse transcription with random hexamers. From the immunoSEQ multiplex PCR reads, TCRdb called clonotypes with MiXCR, one entry per CDR3 protein. The repertoire holds 150,000 to 200,000 distinct CDR3 sequences, with just over 90% as singletons. Germline loops: CDR1 DFQATT, CDR2 SNEGSKA (reference sequence). V was cut by 0 bases and J by 0 bases, with 9 bases left in between. The CDR3 is made up of 15 amino acids. This clonotype was detected once. The rearrangement uses TRBV20-1 and TRBJ1-3; D is undetermined. The receptor was derived from a human donor in good health. The sample comprised CD4+ T cells from PBMCs. The CDR3 nucleotides read TGCAGTGCTAGAGAAGGACGGTCCTCTGGAAACACCATATATTTT. It yields the protein CSAREGRSSGNTIYF.